This TCR beta chain was captured in a study of T cells after yellow fever vaccination. Between the trimmed V and J ends, which lost 4 bases and 0 bases, there was a span of 13 bases. This CDR3 contains 16 residues. Germline CDR1 reads LNHDA; CDR2 reads SQIVND (reference sequence). This clonotype was seen a handful of times. Antigen unknown. TCRdb fed the 5' RACE reads into MiXCR, producing one record per CDR3 protein. The table has 150,000 to 200,000 distinct CDR3 sequences, 11% seen once. Study findings and constraints: Across the CD4 and CD8 compartments, a small share of clonotypes was present in both. Post-booster repertoires again held most primary-vaccination clones (about 95% CD4, just under 90% CD8).

Source: CD8+ T cells sorted from PBMCs, taken 15 days after the yellow fever booster vaccination. The sequence came from a man aged 18 to 29 who received the YFV17D yellow fever vaccine. V gene TRBV19 combines with J gene TRBJ2-4, with D uncertain. CDR3 protein: CASSKLQKRAKNIQYF. The CDR3 DNA reads as TGTGCCAGTAGTAAGTTACAGAAACGAGCCAAAAACATTCAGTACTTC.